These 11 T cell receptor beta chains originate from one sample sequenced in a study of graft-versus-host responses after intestinal transplantation. Their antigens remain unidentified. The protocol was immunoSEQ multiplex PCR, while the TCRdb copy is restricted to in-frame clones and leaves out a portion. In the table there are 65,000 to 90,000 clones, around 92% of which are singletons. The specimen was unstimulated CD8+ T cells sorted from spleen or lymph node cells, collected before intestinal transplant. These receptors originate from a human donor who received an intestinal transplant.

This clone is a singleton in its sample. This rearrangement joins TRBV6-5 to TRBJ1-1; the match to TRBD1 covers 10 bases. Germline lookup yields CDR1 MNHEY and CDR2 SVGAGI. Trimming cost V 4 bases and J 4 bases; bases outside gene matches: 3. The CDR3 consists of 14 residues. In DNA, the CDR3 is TGTGCCAGCAGTTTCGGGACAGGGGCCACTGAAGCTTTCTTT. Translated, it gives CASSFGTGATEAFF.

The chain is built from TRBV2 and TRBJ1-1; 8 nucleotides agree with TRBD1. Germline V CDR1 and CDR2: SNHLY, FYNNEI. The trim removed 6 bases at V and 3 bases at J, leaving 6 bases unmatched. The CDR3 is 14 amino acids. In nucleotides, the CDR3 is TGTGCCAGCAGGAAGGACAGGGTTGACACTGAAGCTTTCTTT. Protein: CASRKDRVDTEAFF.

Worth noting for this clone: This likely comes from a read error, as the CDR3 has no conserved phenylalanine or tryptophan at its end. This sequence joins TRBV9 and TRBJ1-1, with D possibly being TRBD1 (5 bases). This CDR3 contains 14 residues. Looked up from germline, CDR1 is SGDLS and CDR2 is YYNGEE. Trimming removed 3 bases at V and 0 bases at J, with 9 bases between. The CDR3 sequence is CASSESGMNTEAFL. In nucleotides, the CDR3 is TGTGCCAGCAGCGAATCAGGGATGAACACTGAAGCTTTCCTT.

This clone has just one count. This chain connects TRBV10-3 to TRBJ2-2; perhaps TRBD1 as D (5 bases). V lost 0 bases to trimming and J lost 0 bases, with 14 bases between them. CDR1 ENHRY and CDR2 SYGVKD come from the germline V gene. The CDR3 spans 18 residues. CDR3 sequence (DNA): TGTGCCATCAGTGAGTCGGGGCCGGTAGCTCCGAACACCGGGGAGCTGTTTTTT. This codes for CAISESGPVAPNTGELFF.

The CDR3 bases are TGTGCCATCAGTGAGGTCGGACTACAATACGAGCAGTACTTC. Protein: CAISEVGLQYEQYF. V is TRBV10-3 and J is TRBJ2-7; D is possibly TRBD2 (6 bases). This CDR3 is 14 amino acids long. CDR1 is ENHRY, CDR2 SYGVKD, per germline. The V end was cut by 2 bases, the J end by 4 bases, with 12 bases between.

CDR3 sequence reads: CASSFFSRGSETQYF. The DNA for the CDR3 is TGTGCCAGCAGTTTTTTCAGTCGAGGGTCGGAGACCCAGTACTTC. The chain employs TRBV28 and TRBJ2-5, with D possibly being TRBD2 (5 bases). The germline gives CDR1 MDHEN, CDR2 SYDVKM. The CDR3 totals 15 residues. Trimming stripped 3 bases from V and 5 bases from J, with 16 bases between.

This clone came up once. V gene TRBV2 combines with J gene TRBJ2-5, with D possibly being TRBD1 (6 bases). CDR1 is SNHLY, CDR2 FYNNEI, per germline. CDR3 size: 16 residues. V lost 1 base and J lost 1, with 13 bases in between. CDR3 DNA sequence: TGTGCCAGCAGTGAAGGGAGGTACAGGGCCCAAGAGACCCAGTACTTC. This sequence encodes CASSEGRYRAQETQYF.

The CDR3 loop reads CASSESGGAYPDTDTQYF. Here the CDR3 DNA reads TGTGCCAGCAGTGAGAGCGGGGGGGCTTACCCCGACACAGATACGCAGTATTTT. This rearrangement joins TRBV6-1 to TRBJ2-3; 10 bases map to TRBD2. The V gene's germline CDR1 is MNHNS and CDR2 SASEGT. The CDR3 consists of 18 residues. The junction had 11 bases not matched to a gene; V was cut back by 3 bases and J by 2 bases.

The sample holds a few counts of this clone. In nucleotides, the CDR3 is TGCGCCAGCAGCTTCCTGGAGGAGCAGTACTTC. Encoded protein: CASSFLEEQYF. The J gene is TRBJ2-7, the V gene TRBV5-1; D call uncertain. Trimming shortened V by 2 bases and J by 7 bases, and 7 bases separated the two germline ends. Germline V gene lookup returns CDR1 SGHRS and CDR2 YFSETQ. The CDR3 contains 11 residues.

J is TRBJ2-1 and V is TRBV6-5, with TRBD2 matching 13 bases. The germline CDR1 and CDR2 sequences are MNHEY and SVGAGI. V lost 4 bases and J lost 7; bases outside the gene matches: 4. There are 15 residues in the CDR3. This chain's CDR3 is CASSFQTSGGNEQFF. The CDR3 coding sequence is TGTGCCAGCAGTTTCCAGACTAGCGGGGGGAATGAGCAGTTCTTC.

The sample holds a few counts of this clone. The chain employs TRBV19 and TRBJ1-4; a possible D gene is TRBD1 (5 bases). The germline V gene encodes CDR1 LNHDA and CDR2 SQIVND (reference sequence). V lost 3 bases and J 4 bases, leaving 18 bases between the germline ends. The CDR3 covers 17 residues. As DNA, the CDR3 is TGTGCCAGTAGTATGGGCGCGGGGGGAGCGTTTAATGAAAAACTGTTTTTT. This encodes CASSMGAGGAFNEKLFF.